The rows below give T cell receptor beta chains drawn from one sample of a study of T-cell reconstitution after alpha-beta-depleted transplantation in children. TCRdb re-called the PCR reads with MiXCR, one entry per CDR3 protein. The sample has fewer than 550,000 distinct CDR3 sequences, 9.5% to 13% seen once. Sequences were derived from PBMCs from the stem cell graft donor, sampled from the stem cell graft. These receptors were taken from a human donor who donated a stem cell graft to a child with acute myeloid leukemia. Each CDR3 is given with its conserved first and last residue. The D gene is left open where the match is weak. Clone sizes are given selectively: once, few, many, or a class where the clone is expanded.

clone_size	d_call	v_call	j_call	cdr3_nt	cdr3_aa
NA	TRBD1	TRBV5-1	TRBJ1-4	TGCGCCAGCAGCCGCGGGACAGGGGCCCTTAATGAAAAACTGTTTTTT	CASSRGTGALNEKLFF
NA	NA	TRBV4-1	TRBJ2-7	TGCGCCAGCAGCCTACCGACGGATGGCCGGATCAGGGAGCAGTACTTC	CASSLPTDGRIREQYF
once	NA	TRBV11-2	TRBJ1-1	TGTGCCAGCAGCTTACGGGAATTTGCAGGGAAGAACACTGAAGCTTTCTTT	CASSLREFAGKNTEAFF
many	NA	TRBV27	TRBJ2-7	TGTGCCAGCAGTTTAGATAAGGGACTTCGTACCTACGAGCAGTACTTC	CASSLDKGLRTYEQYF
few	TRBD1	TRBV6-1	TRBJ1-4	TGTGCCAGCAGGAGAACCCGGGACAGTTTTAATGAAAAACTGTTTTTT	CASRRTRDSFNEKLFF
NA	TRBD1	TRBV30	TRBJ2-3	TGTGCCTGGAGTGGACAGGGGGCCTTCACAGATACGGAGTATTTT	CAWSGQGAFTDTEYF
NA	NA	TRBV7-3	TRBJ2-3	TGTGCCAGCAGCCTTCGGGGACCAGGGGCAGATACGCAGTATTTT	CASSLRGPGADTQYF
once	NA	TRBV30	TRBJ1-1	TGTGCCTGGAGCTCGACAGGTATGAACACTGAAGCTTTCTTT	CAWSSTGMNTEAFF
few	NA	TRBV20-1	TRBJ1-5	TGCAGTGCTAGTGGTGGGGCGGGAGGCAATCAGCCCCAGCATTTT	CSASGGAGGNQPQHF
NA	NA	TRBV6-2/TRBV6-3	TRBJ2-2	TGTGCCAGCAGTTACTCGACCTTAACCGGGGAGCTGTTTTTT	CASSYSTLTGELFF
NA	NA	TRBV5-6	TRBJ2-3	TGTGCCAGCAGCCGGTCGTACACAGATACGCAGTATTTT	CASSRSYTDTQYF
many	TRBD2	TRBV20-1	TRBJ2-5	TGCAGTGCTGTGACTAGCGAGGAGACCCAGTACTTC	CSAVTSEETQYF
NA	NA	TRBV25-1	TRBJ2-2	TGTGCCAGCAGTGAATATTTCGCGACCGGGGAGCTGTTTTTT	CASSEYFATGELFF
NA	TRBD2	TRBV7-9	TRBJ2-3	TGTGCCAGCAGCGGAGCGGGGGCCCTAGGGACGCAGTATTTT	CASSGAGALGTQYF
few	NA	TRBV20-1	TRBJ2-3	TGCAGTGCTAGTGGTGGCAGGGAGGCAGATACGCAGTATTTT	CSASGGREADTQYF
NA	NA	TRBV7-9	TRBJ1-4	TGTGCCAGCAGCCTCCCTGGGGGTTCGCCAACAGAAAAACTGTTTTTT	CASSLPGGSPTEKLFF
many	NA	TRBV29-1	TRBJ2-2	TGCAGCGTTGGGGCGGCAAACACCGGGGAGCTGTTTTTT	CSVGAANTGELFF
many	TRBD1	TRBV12-3/TRBV12-4	TRBJ1-2	TGTGCCAGCAGATGGGGACAGGGGGCAGTAGGCTACACCTTC	CASRWGQGAVGYTF
NA	NA	TRBV5-1	TRBJ1-2	TGCGCCAGCAGCTTGCAGGGGACTGGCTACACCTTC	CASSLQGTGYTF
NA	NA	TRBV5-6	TRBJ1-3	TGTGCCAGCAGCTTTTATCGGCCGCTCTCTGGAAACACCATATATTTT	CASSFYRPLSGNTIYF
NA	TRBD1	TRBV7-9	TRBJ1-3	TGTGCCAGCAGCACCCAGGGGGGGACTGGAAACACCATATATTTT	CASSTQGGTGNTIYF
many	NA	TRBV9	TRBJ1-6	TGTGCCAGCTCGCCGAGCTCCTATAATTCACCCCTCCACTTT	CASSPSSYNSPLHF
NA	TRBD1	TRBV27	TRBJ1-3	TGTGCCAGCAGTTTACTGGGACAGGGTCTGGCAGGAAACACCATATATTTT	CASSLLGQGLAGNTIYF
NA	TRBD2	TRBV7-2	TRBJ2-1	TGTGCCAGCAGCTTACCTGGAAGTCGTGGGCTAGCGGGAGGGCCTAGGAAGAATGAGCAGTTCTTC	CASSLPGSRGLAGGPRKNEQFF
NA	TRBD2	TRBV6-1	TRBJ2-7	TGTGCCAGCAGTCCAGCGGGAGTTGGTTACGAGCAGTACTTC	CASSPAGVGYEQYF
NA	NA	TRBV7-9	TRBJ2-7	TGTGCCAGCAGCTTATTGGGGGCTTACGAGCAGTACTTC	CASSLLGAYEQYF
NA	TRBD1	TRBV29-1	TRBJ1-2	TGCAGCGTTGATCCCACCGGGGCGGGGACAGGGTACTATGGCTACACCTTC	CSVDPTGAGTGYYGYTF
NA	TRBD1	TRBV7-2	TRBJ2-1	TGTGCCAGCAGCTCACAGACAGGGGCAATCGGCAATGAGCAGTTCTTC	CASSSQTGAIGNEQFF
few	NA	TRBV15	TRBJ2-2	TGTGCCACCAGCAGAGAAGGGCTTGGGGGCACCGGGGAGCTGTTTTTT	CATSREGLGGTGELFF
few	TRBD2	TRBV11-2	TRBJ2-5	TGTGCCAGCAGCTTATCCCAGACTAGCGGCCAAGAGACCCAGTACTTC	CASSLSQTSGQETQYF
many	NA	TRBV6-5	TRBJ2-3	TGTGCCAGCAGACCCTTGGGGACAGATACGCAGTATTTT	CASRPLGTDTQYF
few	TRBD1	TRBV6-6	TRBJ2-7	TGTGCCAGCAGATCCAACTCAGGGGGCGAGCAGTACTTC	CASRSNSGGEQYF